This TCR beta chain was recovered during a study of control samples from healthy donors and cancer patients. The V gene lost 0 bases and the J gene lost 9 bases, with 8 bases spanning the gap. Per the germline V gene, CDR1 is MNHEY and CDR2 is SMNVEV (reference sequence). CDR3 length: 13 amino acids. Clones were read by immunoSEQ multiplex PCR, and TCRdb kept only the in-frame ones, dropping some. The sample yields tens of thousands of clones, 85% to 95% seen once. The TCR originated in a man aged 25 to 40 with colorectal cancer. The sequenced material came from PBMCs. The chain is built from TRBV27 and TRBJ2-2, with no clear D. The CDR3 sequence: CASSLSSGRELFF. CDR3 DNA sequence: TGTGCCAGCAGTTTATCCTCCGGGCGGGAGCTGTTTTTT.